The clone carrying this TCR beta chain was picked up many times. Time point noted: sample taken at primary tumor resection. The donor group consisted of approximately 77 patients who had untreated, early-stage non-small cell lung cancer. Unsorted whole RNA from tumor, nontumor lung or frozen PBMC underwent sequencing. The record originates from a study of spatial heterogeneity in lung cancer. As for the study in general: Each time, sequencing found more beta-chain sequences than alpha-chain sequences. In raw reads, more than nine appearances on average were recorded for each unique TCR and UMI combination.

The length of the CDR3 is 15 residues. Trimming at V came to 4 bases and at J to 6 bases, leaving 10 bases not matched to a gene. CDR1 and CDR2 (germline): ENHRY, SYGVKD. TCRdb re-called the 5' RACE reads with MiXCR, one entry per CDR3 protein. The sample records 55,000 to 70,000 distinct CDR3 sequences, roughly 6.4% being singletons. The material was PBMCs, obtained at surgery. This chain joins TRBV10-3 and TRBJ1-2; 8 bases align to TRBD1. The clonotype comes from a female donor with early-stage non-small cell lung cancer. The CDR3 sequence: CAISVNQGATDGYTF. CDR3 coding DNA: TGTGCCATCAGTGTCAATCAGGGGGCTACCGATGGCTACACCTTC.